This T cell receptor (beta chain) comes out of a study of blood T cell repertoires in COVID-19. For the study at large: Sites in the United States, Italy and Spain provided acute and convalescent COVID-19 samples.

Profiled with immunoSEQ multiplex PCR; TCRdb holds only in-frame clones, not every one. The sample yields around 480,000 clones, approximately 90% seen once. Input material: peripheral blood. This TCR was sampled from a woman in her fifties or sixties with COVID-19, enrolled during active disease.

The CDR3 DNA follows: TGTGCCAGCATCACAGGGGGGGCATACAATGAGCAGTTCTTC. Residues: CASITGGAYNEQFF. The rearrangement joins TRBV6-5 to TRBJ2-1; weak D call: TRBD1 (8 bases). The CDR3 extends over 14 amino acids. V lost 7 bases and J 4 bases, leaving 14 bases between the germline ends. CDR1 MNHEY and CDR2 SVGAGI come from the germline V gene.